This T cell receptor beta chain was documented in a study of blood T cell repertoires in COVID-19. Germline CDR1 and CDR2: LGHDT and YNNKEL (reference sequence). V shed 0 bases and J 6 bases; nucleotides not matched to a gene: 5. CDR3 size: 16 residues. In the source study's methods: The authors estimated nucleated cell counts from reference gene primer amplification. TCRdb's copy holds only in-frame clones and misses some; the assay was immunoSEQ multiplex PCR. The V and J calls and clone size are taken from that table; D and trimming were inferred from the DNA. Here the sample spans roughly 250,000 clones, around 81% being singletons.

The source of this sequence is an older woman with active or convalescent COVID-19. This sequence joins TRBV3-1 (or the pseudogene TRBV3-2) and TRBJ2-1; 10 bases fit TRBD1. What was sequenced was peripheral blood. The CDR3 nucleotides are TGTGCCAGCAGCCAAGAAGACAGGGGGCGACTCAATGAGCAGTTCTTC. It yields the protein CASSQEDRGRLNEQFF.